The 10 T cell receptor beta chains below were found in one sample sequenced in a study of control samples from healthy donors and cancer patients. Assay: immunoSEQ multiplex PCR; the TCRdb copy retains only in-frame clones and omits some. This table holds 150,000 to 200,000 clones, 85% to 90% found once. The sequenced sample was blood. These TCRs come from a young man in good health.

This chain joins TRBV3-1 (or the pseudogene TRBV3-2) and TRBJ1-5; possibly TRBD1 for D (5 bases). V lost 0 bases and J 7 bases, leaving 10 bases between the germline ends. The CDR3 is 14 amino acids. Germline lookup yields CDR1 LGHDT and CDR2 YNNKEL (reference sequence). CDR3 residues: CASSQERGLQPQHF. Here the CDR3 DNA reads TGTGCCAGCAGCCAAGAAAGGGGCCTACAGCCCCAGCATTTT.

V is TRBV28 and J is TRBJ1-5; no reliable D call. CDR3 length equals 13 residues. V lost 2 bases, J lost 3 bases, and 5 bases lay in between. The V gene's germline CDR1 is MDHEN and CDR2 SYDVKM. This CDR3 reads CASSLRFNQPQHF. In DNA form, the CDR3 reads TGTGCCAGCAGTTTAAGGTTCAATCAGCCCCAGCATTTT. The full variable domain, rest sourced from reference TRBV28 and TRBJ1-5, is DVKVTQSSRYLVKRTGEKVFLECVQDMDHENMFWYRQDPGLGLRLIYFSYDVKMKEKGDIPEGYSVSREKKERFSLILESASTNQTSMYLCASSLRFNQPQHFGDGTRLSIL.

This chain joins TRBV9 and TRBJ2-1; 8 positions match TRBD1. Germline trimming cut 7 bases from V and 8 bases from J; bases unmatched to any gene: 2. The CDR3 is 11 amino acids. Germline CDR1 reads SGDLS; CDR2 reads YYNGEE. The CDR3 loop is CASGQGYEQFF. The CDR3 nucleotides are TGTGCCAGCGGACAGGGCTATGAGCAGTTCTTC.

The CDR3, as DNA: TGCGCCAGCAGCTTGGCTCGGGGGGCAGATACGCAGTATTTT. Translation: CASSLARGADTQYF. The V gene is TRBV5-1, the J gene TRBJ2-3; TRBD2 aligns across 7 bases. V was pared by 0 bases and J by 4 bases, with 2 bases of the junction left unmatched. There are 14 residues in the CDR3. The V gene's germline CDR1 is SGHRS and CDR2 YFSETQ.

The V call is TRBV20-1, the J call TRBJ2-7; D is uncertain. The V end lost 1 base, the J end lost 7 bases, and 8 bases lay between the germline ends. CDR1 is DFQATT, CDR2 SNEGSKA, per germline (reference sequence). This CDR3 region has 11 residues. The CDR3 bases are TGCAGTGCTAGAGCCCCTAGGGAGCAGTACTTC. Amino acid sequence: CSARAPREQYF.

The V and J genes are TRBV19 and TRBJ2-7; tentatively, D is TRBD1 or TRBD2 (5 bases each). Trimming cost V 7 bases and J 5 bases, with 15 bases left between them. The CDR3 covers 13 residues. Germline assignment: CDR1 LNHDA and CDR2 SQIVND (reference sequence). The CDR3 spells CASIATGDHEQYF. Here the CDR3 DNA reads TGTGCCAGTATTGCCACCGGGGACCACGAGCAGTACTTC.

The V call is TRBV19, the J call TRBJ1-3, with 8 bases fitting TRBD1. This CDR3 has 16 residues. CDR1 is LNHDA, CDR2 SQIVND, per germline (reference sequence). J was trimmed by 0 bases and V by 7 bases; bases with no gene match: 8. For the CDR3, the DNA is TGTGCCAGTAACAACCCAGGGGGCGGCTCTGGAAACACCATATATTTT. Its translation: CASNNPGGGSGNTIYF.

This clone was counted only a few times. V gene TRBV5-1 combines with J gene TRBJ2-1; TRBD1 matches at 9 bases. The CDR3 sequence is 14 residues long. The trim removed 1 base at V and 7 bases at J, leaving 3 bases unmatched. Germline CDR1 and CDR2: SGHRS and YFSETQ. This CDR3 is CASSLRQGGNEQFF. The DNA of the CDR3 is TGCGCCAGCAGCTTGAGACAGGGGGGGAATGAGCAGTTCTTC.

This chain joins TRBV11-3 and TRBJ2-1, with TRBD2 identical over 10 bases. The CDR3 runs 17 residues. CDR1 SGHNT and CDR2 YENEEA come from the germline V gene. The V gene end was trimmed by 4 bases and the J gene end by 8 bases; junction bases not matched to a gene: 14. This CDR3 is CASSSRESGGARHEQFF. The CDR3, as DNA: TGTGCCAGCAGCTCGAGGGAAAGCGGGGGGGCCCGTCATGAGCAGTTCTTC.

This chain links TRBV3-1 (or the pseudogene TRBV3-2) with TRBJ1-4, with D possibly TRBD1 on 5 matching bases. Trimming took off 3 bases at V and 7 bases at J, with 12 bases between the two ends. CDR3 length equals 14 residues. CDR1 LGHDT and CDR2 YNNKEL come from the germline V gene (reference sequence). CDR3 nucleotides: TGTGCCAGCAGCCACGGGGGTTTAGGTGAAAAACTGTTTTTT. Its translation: CASSHGGLGEKLFF.